Listed below are T cell receptor beta chains from one sample, sequenced in a study of T cells in Graves' hyperthyroidism and ophthalmopathy. A single record per CDR3 protein comes from TCRdb applying MiXCR to the multiplex PCR reads. The sample holds 500,000 to 650,000 distinct CDR3 sequences; roughly 15% are singletons and the top ten take under 15%. The specimen sequenced was blood. The receptors were gathered from a woman aged 50 to 60 with Graves' ophthalmopathy. CDR3s include the opening cysteine and the closing phenylalanine or tryptophan. A D gene is named only where the DNA matches it firmly. Size tells how often a clone was seen (once, few, many) or the class of an expanded clone, and some rows leave it out.

>few|TRBJ1-4|TRBD1|TRBV7-6
CASSLYRQGNEKLFF
TGTGCCAGCAGCTTATACCGACAGGGGAATGAAAAACTGTTTTTT
>many|TRBJ2-5|.|TRBV15
CATSSRYQETQYF
TGTGCCACCAGCAGCCGGTACCAAGAGACCCAGTACTTC
>few|TRBJ2-2|TRBD1|TRBV5-1
CASSFDRVGAGELFF
TGCGCCAGCAGCTTCGACAGGGTCGGAGCCGGGGAGCTGTTTTTT
>many|TRBJ2-3|.|TRBV5-1
CASGYPDSDTQYF
TGCGCCAGCGGATATCCCGACTCAGATACGCAGTATTTT
>few|TRBJ2-1|TRBD1|TRBV7-3
CASSHRDRALNEQFF
TGTGCCAGCAGCCACCGGGACAGGGCCCTCAATGAGCAGTTCTTC
>few|TRBJ2-1|TRBD2|TRBV4-3
CASSHGLAGGYDEQFF
TGCGCCAGCAGCCACGGACTAGCGGGAGGGTATGATGAGCAGTTCTTC
>many|TRBJ1-5|.|TRBV27
CASSLGGGYSNQPQHF
TGTGCCAGCAGTTTAGGGGGGGGCTATAGCAATCAGCCCCAGCATTTT
>.|TRBJ2-7|.|TRBV7-9
CASSLSTRGEQYF
TGTGCCAGCAGCTTATCGACTAGGGGCGAGCAGTACTTC
>.|TRBJ2-7|TRBD2|TRBV9
CASSVVMAGGPNEQYF
TGTGCCAGCAGCGTAGTAATGGCGGGAGGGCCCAACGAGCAGTACTTC
>many|TRBJ2-7|.|TRBV10-2
CASSDWSSATYEQYF
TGCGCCAGCAGTGACTGGTCTAGCGCAACCTACGAGCAGTACTTC